This is a list of T cell receptor beta chains from one sample in a study of blood T cell repertoires in COVID-19. This table comes from immunoSEQ multiplex PCR, and its TCRdb copy is limited to in-frame clones, with some not included. The sample contains 450,000 or so clones, about nine tenths of which appear only once. Sequencing was performed on peripheral blood. These receptors were obtained from a woman aged 35 to 49 with COVID-19, enrolled during active disease. CDR3s include the opening cysteine and the closing phenylalanine or tryptophan. The order of the fields is CDR3 DNA, CDR3 protein, clone size, J gene, D gene, V gene. A D gene is named only where the DNA matches it firmly. Not every row has a clone size; where given, it reads once, few, many or a size class.

TGTGCCAGCAGAGAAGGCGTTTATAGAGGCTACACCTTC	CASREGVYRGYTF	-	TRBJ1-2	-	TRBV6-1
TGTGCCAGCAGCGAAGAGCTTAGCGGGGTGGAGACCCAGTACTTC	CASSEELSGVETQYF	once	TRBJ2-5	TRBD2	TRBV7-3
TGTGCCAGCAGCTTAAAGGGGCGCTCTGGAAACACCATATATTTT	CASSLKGRSGNTIYF	-	TRBJ1-3	-	TRBV7-3
TGTGCCTGGAGTGAAAACATCAACACTGAAGCTTTCTTT	CAWSENINTEAFF	-	TRBJ1-1	-	TRBV30
TGTGCCAGCAGCTCTAGGGCCGGGAACCACGAGCAGTACTTC	CASSSRAGNHEQYF	-	TRBJ2-7	-	TRBV7-8
TGTGCCAGCAGCCCTGGCCGGACAGCAGGTCAGCCCCAGCATTTT	CASSPGRTAGQPQHF	-	TRBJ1-5	-	TRBV6-6
TGCGCCAGCAGCTCCCAACACGACTCCTACGAGCAGTACTTC	CASSSQHDSYEQYF	few	TRBJ2-7	-	TRBV5-1
TGTGCCAGCAGTTACTCGGGCGGGGAAAAACTGTTTTTT	CASSYSGGEKLFF	-	TRBJ1-4	-	TRBV6-5
TGCGCCAGCAGCCAAGATAGTATCAGGGCGGCAACTAATGAAAAACTGTTTTTT	CASSQDSIRAATNEKLFF	-	TRBJ1-4	-	TRBV4-3
TGCGCCAGCAGCCTGGAGGGGGCTGTGGTCCACGAGCAGTACTTC	CASSLEGAVVHEQYF	-	TRBJ2-7	-	TRBV5-1
TGTGCCTGGGCCACCGGGACACATAACTCCTACGAGCAGTACTTC	CAWATGTHNSYEQYF	-	TRBJ2-7	-	TRBV30
TGTGCCAGCAACAACCGAGCCGGGACAGGTCACACTGAAGCTTTCTTT	CASNNRAGTGHTEAFF	once	TRBJ1-1	TRBD1	TRBV2
TGCGCCAGCAGCCAAGCGGGCAGAGGAGGTCCCTCATCTAGTGGCCATAGCAATGAGCAGTTCTTC	CASSQAGRGGPSSSGHSNEQFF	-	TRBJ2-1	-	TRBV4-1
TGCGCCAGCGGAGGGGGGACAGGGGCGGCGGAGACCCAGTACTTC	CASGGGTGAAETQYF	-	TRBJ2-5	TRBD1	TRBV5-1
TGTGCCAGCAGCTTCGGGGAGACCCAGTACTTC	CASSFGETQYF	-	TRBJ2-5	-	TRBV7-2
TGTGCCAGCAGCGTCGACAGGGGGTTCACTGAAGCTTTCTTT	CASSVDRGFTEAFF	-	TRBJ1-1	TRBD1	TRBV9
TGTGCCAGCAGTGGGGGGGGCAATCAGCCCCAGCATTTT	CASSGGGNQPQHF	-	TRBJ1-5	-	TRBV28
TGTGCCACCAGCAGAGAGCTAGCGGCCTACAATGAGCAGTTCTTC	CATSRELAAYNEQFF	-	TRBJ2-1	TRBD2	TRBV15
TGTGCCAGCAGCTTAGGACTAGCGGGAGTAGAGACCCAGTACTTC	CASSLGLAGVETQYF	-	TRBJ2-5	TRBD2	TRBV7-3
TGTGCCAGCAGTGAATTGGGGGGGTACGATGGCTACACCTTC	CASSELGGYDGYTF	-	TRBJ1-2	-	TRBV6-1
TGTGCCACGCGGAACGGACAGAACACTGAAGCTTTCTTT	CATRNGQNTEAFF	-	TRBJ1-1	-	TRBV3-1/TRBV3-2
TGTGCCAGCAGCTCCGGACTAGGTGGCTACGAGCAGTACTTC	CASSSGLGGYEQYF	-	TRBJ2-7	TRBD2	TRBV5-4
TGTGCCAGCAGGGGGGGGTCCGTCTCTGGAAACACCATATATTTT	CASRGGSVSGNTIYF	-	TRBJ1-3	-	TRBV6-5
TGCAGTGCTAGTCCCGAAACAGGGGCAGGCACAGATACGCAGTATTTT	CSASPETGAGTDTQYF	-	TRBJ2-3	TRBD1	TRBV20-1
TGTGCCAGCAGCTTAGAGCCAGCGGGCGGGGAGCTGTTTTTT	CASSLEPAGGELFF	-	TRBJ2-2	-	TRBV7-8
TGTGCCAGCAGTTTCGTAGGACACGGCGAGCAGTACTTC	CASSFVGHGEQYF	-	TRBJ2-7	-	TRBV28
TGTGCCAGCAGCGTAGCGGGAGCGGCCGGGGAGCTGTTTTTT	CASSVAGAAGELFF	-	TRBJ2-2	-	TRBV9
TGTGCCAGCAGCTATCTAGCGGGAGGACCCTCCTACAATGAGCAGTTCTTC	CASSYLAGGPSYNEQFF	-	TRBJ2-1	TRBD2	TRBV7-3
TGTGCCAGCTCACCCCGACAGGGCTATAACACTGAAGCTTTCTTT	CASSPRQGYNTEAFF	-	TRBJ1-1	TRBD1	TRBV18